Included here is one TCR beta chain sequence, with context. Its matching antigen is unknown. Data came from immunoSEQ multiplex PCR; TCRdb stores just in-frame clones and leaves some out. The data show around 63,000 clones, with 75% to 90% seen just once and under 2.5% held by the top ten. This sample stems from a study of Tregs in tolerant kidney transplant recipients. Study-level background: The nonmyeloablative bone marrow transplants came from related graft donors, with transient mixed chimerism.

General observations from the study: For some patients, primers changed over time, blocking nucleotide-level comparison. Tregs expanded with activated donor B cells seemed most donor-specific.

Trimming cost V 8 bases and J 6 bases; bases outside gene matches: 10. CDR1 WSHSY and CDR2 SAAADI come from the germline V gene. The CDR3 loop spans 13 amino acids. Thawed PBMCs were rested overnight at 37°C with around 200 IU/ml IL-2 before regulatory T cell sorting. This receptor was identified in a human donor who received a combined kidney and bone marrow transplant. The sample consisted of Tregs from blood, taken before the transplant. V is TRBV10-2 and J is TRBJ2-7; 7 positions match TRBD1. The CDR3 nucleotides are TGCGCCAGCGCTTTGGGGACAGATACCGAGCAGTACTTC. Translated, it gives CASALGTDTEQYF.